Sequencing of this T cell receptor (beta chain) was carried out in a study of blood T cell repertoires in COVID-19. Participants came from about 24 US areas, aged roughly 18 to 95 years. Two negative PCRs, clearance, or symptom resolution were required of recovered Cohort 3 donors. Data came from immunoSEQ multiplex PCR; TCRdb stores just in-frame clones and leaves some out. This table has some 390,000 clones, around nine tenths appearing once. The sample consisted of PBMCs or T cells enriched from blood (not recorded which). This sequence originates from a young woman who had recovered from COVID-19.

CDR3 coding DNA: TGCGCCAGCAGTACCCAGGATACAGGGCGGACTGAAGCTTTCTTT. This sequence encodes CASSTQDTGRTEAFF. The chain combines TRBV5-1 with TRBJ1-1, with D tentatively TRBD1 (6 bases). Germline lookup yields CDR1 SGHRS and CDR2 YFSETQ. This CDR3 has 15 amino acids. Trimming cost V 5 bases and J 5 bases, with 19 bases left between them.